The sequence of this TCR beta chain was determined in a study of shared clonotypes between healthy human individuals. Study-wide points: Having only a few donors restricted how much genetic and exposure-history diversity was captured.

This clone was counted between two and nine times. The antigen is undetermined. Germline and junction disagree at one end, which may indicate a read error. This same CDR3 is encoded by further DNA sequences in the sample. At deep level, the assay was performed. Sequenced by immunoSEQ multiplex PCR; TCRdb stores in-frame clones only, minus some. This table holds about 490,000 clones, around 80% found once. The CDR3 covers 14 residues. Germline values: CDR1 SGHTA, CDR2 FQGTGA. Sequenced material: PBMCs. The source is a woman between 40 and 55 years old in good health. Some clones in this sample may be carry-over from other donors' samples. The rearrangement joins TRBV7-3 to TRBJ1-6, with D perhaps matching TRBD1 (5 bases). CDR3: CASSLGAGSSPLHF. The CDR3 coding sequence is TGTGCCAGCAGCTTAGGGGCAGGGTCTTCACCCCTCCACTTC.